This T cell receptor (beta chain) was recorded in a study of technical replicates of blood from a few donors. This clone was recorded once. Data came from immunoSEQ multiplex PCR; TCRdb stores just in-frame clones and leaves some out. The table records around 84,000 clones, about 97% of them present only once. This clonotype was obtained from a human donor in good health. The material sequenced was T cells isolated from PBMCs.

The CDR3 DNA sequence: TGTGCCAGCAGTCCATCAGGGACTGGGGCCAACGTCCTGACTTTC. Translating it yields CASSPSGTGANVLTF. This chain links TRBV28 with TRBJ2-6; D is possibly TRBD1 (5 bases). The length of the CDR3 is 15 residues. V dropped 5 bases and J dropped 2 bases, with 10 bases sitting between them. Looked up from germline, CDR1 is MDHEN and CDR2 is SYDVKM.